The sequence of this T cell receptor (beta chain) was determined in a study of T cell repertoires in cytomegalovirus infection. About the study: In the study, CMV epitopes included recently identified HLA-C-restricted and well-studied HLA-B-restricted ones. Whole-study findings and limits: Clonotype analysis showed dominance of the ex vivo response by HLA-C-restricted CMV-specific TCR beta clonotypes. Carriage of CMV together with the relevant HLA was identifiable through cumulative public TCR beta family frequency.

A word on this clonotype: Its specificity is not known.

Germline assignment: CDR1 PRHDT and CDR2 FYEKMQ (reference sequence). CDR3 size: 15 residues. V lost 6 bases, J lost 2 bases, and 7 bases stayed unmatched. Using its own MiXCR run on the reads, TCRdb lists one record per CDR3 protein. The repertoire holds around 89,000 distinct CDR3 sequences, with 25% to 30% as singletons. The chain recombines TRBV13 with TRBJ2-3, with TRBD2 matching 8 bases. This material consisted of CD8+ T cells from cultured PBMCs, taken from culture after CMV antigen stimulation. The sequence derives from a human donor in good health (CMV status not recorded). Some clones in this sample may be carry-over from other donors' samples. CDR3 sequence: CASRAGGAATDTQYF. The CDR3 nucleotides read TGTGCCAGCAGGGCCGGGGGGGCCGCCACAGATACGCAGTATTTT.